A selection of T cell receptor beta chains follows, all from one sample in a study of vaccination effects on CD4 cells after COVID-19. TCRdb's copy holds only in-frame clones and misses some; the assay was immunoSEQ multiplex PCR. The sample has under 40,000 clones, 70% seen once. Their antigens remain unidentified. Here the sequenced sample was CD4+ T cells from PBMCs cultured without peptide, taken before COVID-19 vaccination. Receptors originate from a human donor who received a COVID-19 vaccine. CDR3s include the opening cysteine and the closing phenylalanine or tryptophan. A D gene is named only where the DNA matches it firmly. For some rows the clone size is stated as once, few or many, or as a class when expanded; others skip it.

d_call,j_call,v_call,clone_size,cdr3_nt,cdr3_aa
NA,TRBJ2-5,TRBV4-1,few,TGCGCCAGCAGCCGCCCAGAAACAGAGACCCAGTACTTC,CASSRPETETQYF
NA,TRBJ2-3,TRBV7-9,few,TGTGCCCCCTCTAGCGTTTCGACAGATACGCAGTATTTT,CAPSSVSTDTQYF
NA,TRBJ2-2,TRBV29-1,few,TGCAGCGTCTCCGAGGGGGGCACCGGGGAGCTGTTTTTT,CSVSEGGTGELFF
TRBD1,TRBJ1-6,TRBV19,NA,TGTGCCAGTAGTTCGGACAGGGCGGGTAATTCACCCCTCCACTTT,CASSSDRAGNSPLHF
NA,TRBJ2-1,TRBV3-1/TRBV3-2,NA,TGTGCCAGCAGCCAAGAGTACACGGGAGTCTCCTACAATGAGCAGTTCTTC,CASSQEYTGVSYNEQFF
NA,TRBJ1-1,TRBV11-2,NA,TGTGCCAGCAGCTTAAACGTCTTCGAAGCTTTCTTT,CASSLNVFEAFF
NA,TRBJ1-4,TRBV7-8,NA,TGTGCCAGCAGCTTAGCCGGGTCTTTTAATGAAAAACTGTTTTTT,CASSLAGSFNEKLFF
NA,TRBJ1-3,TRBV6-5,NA,TGTGCCAGCAGGGGCTCGTTCTCTGGAAACACCATATATTTT,CASRGSFSGNTIYF
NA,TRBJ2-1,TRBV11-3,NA,TGTGCCAGCAGCTTAGATCAAGGGGGTTCGACTTCCTACAATGAGCAGTTCTTC,CASSLDQGGSTSYNEQFF
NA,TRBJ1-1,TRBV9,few,TGTGCCAGCAGCGCCCAGACAGCCGATAACACTGAAGCTTTCTTT,CASSAQTADNTEAFF
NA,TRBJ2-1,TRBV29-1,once,TGCAGCGTTGAGGGAGCTTCCAATGAGCAGTTCTTC,CSVEGASNEQFF
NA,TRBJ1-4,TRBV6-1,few,TGTGCCAGCAGTGAAAGATGGGGGGGGCATGGAAAACTGTTTTTT,CASSERWGGHGKLFF
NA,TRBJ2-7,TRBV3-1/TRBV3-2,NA,TGTGCCAGCAGCCAATCGGGCAGGGCCTACGAGCAGTACTTC,CASSQSGRAYEQYF
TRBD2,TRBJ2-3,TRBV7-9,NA,TGTGCCAGCAGCTTAGAACTAGCGGCAGATACGCAGTATTTT,CASSLELAADTQYF
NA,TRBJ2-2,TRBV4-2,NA,TGTGCCAGCAGCCAAGAGGCCCTCGGGTTCACCGGGGAGCTGTTTTTT,CASSQEALGFTGELFF
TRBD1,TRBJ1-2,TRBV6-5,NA,TGTGCCAGCAGCCAGACAGGGACCTTATGCACCTTC,CASSQTGTLCTF
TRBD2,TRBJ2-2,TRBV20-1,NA,TGCAGTGCTAGTCCCGGGACTAGCGGGAGTACCGGGGAGCTGTTTTTT,CSASPGTSGSTGELFF